These 6 T cell receptor beta chains were sequenced from one sample in a study of T cell responses to AZD1222 COVID-19 vaccine. Here immunoSEQ multiplex PCR was the method, and the copy in TCRdb shows in-frame clones only, minus some. This table has some 140,000 clones, roughly 90% appearing once. This material consisted of peripheral blood, taken on day 0 of AZD1222 vaccination. Source of these receptors: an adult in good health.

The chain joins TRBV7-3 to TRBJ1-6; D possibly corresponds to TRBD1 (6 bases). V was clipped by 2 bases and J by 5 bases, with 7 bases between them. CDR3 size: 14 residues. Germline values: CDR1 SGHTA, CDR2 FQGTGA. The CDR3 loop reads CASSLSGDNSPLHF. The DNA for the CDR3 is TGTGCCAGCAGCTTATCAGGGGATAATTCACCCCTCCACTTT. Combining the CDR3 with reference TRBV7-3 and TRBJ1-6 gives the whole variable domain GAGVSQTPSNKVTEKGKYVELRCDPISGHTALYWYRQSLGQGPEFLIYFQGTGAADDSGLPNDRFFAVRPEGSVSTLKIQRTERGDSAVYLCASSLSGDNSPLHFGNGTRLTVT.

The chain recombines TRBV15 with TRBJ1-5; 9 bases align to TRBD1. The CDR3 has 17 residues. J gave up 2 bases and V 5 bases, and 10 bases lay outside the gene matches. The V gene's germline CDR1 is LNHNV and CDR2 YYDKDF (reference sequence). CDR3 in amino acids: CATSPRTGDRGNQPQHF. The DNA of the CDR3 is TGTGCCACCAGCCCGAGGACAGGGGATCGGGGCAATCAGCCCCAGCATTTT.

This chain connects TRBV6-6 to TRBJ1-1, with TRBD1 matching over 7 bases. This CDR3 is 15 amino acids long. The junction had 8 bases not matched to a gene; V was cut back by 6 bases and J by 1 base. Germline V gene data show CDR1 as MNHNY and CDR2 as SVGAGI (reference sequence). For the CDR3, the DNA is TGTGCCAGCAGCTCCAGGGGGGGTTCGAACACTGAAGCTTTCTTT. As protein: CASSSRGGSNTEAFF.

The chain is built from TRBV4-1 and TRBJ1-2; maybe TRBD1 (5 bases). The germline V gene encodes CDR1 MGHRA and CDR2 YSYEKL. This CDR3 is 15 amino acids long. The V and J ends lost 3 bases and 4 bases respectively, with 15 bases between them. The CDR3 DNA reads TGCGCCAGCAGCCAGACCAGACAGACCAGCTATGGCTACACCTTC. The encoded protein is CASSQTRQTSYGYTF.

J is TRBJ2-3 and V is TRBV24-1, with D possibly matching TRBD1 (6 bases). The CDR3 loop spans 14 amino acids. Germline values: CDR1 KGHDR, CDR2 SFDVKD. Deletions cut 4 bases from V and 4 bases from J, with 11 bases between. CDR3 nucleotides: TGTGCCACCAGTGACCCAGGGGTCGCAGATACGCAGTATTTT. Its protein product is CATSDPGVADTQYF.

This sequence joins TRBV5-1 and TRBJ1-1; possibly TRBD1 for D (5 bases). The germline V gene encodes CDR1 SGHRS and CDR2 YFSETQ. V was cut by 0 bases and J by 9 bases, with 24 bases left in between. This CDR3 region has 17 residues. CDR3 in DNA: TGCGCCAGCAGCTTGGATGGGGCGCCGGGGGTGTCACTTAAAGCTTTCTTT. Its protein is CASSLDGAPGVSLKAFF.